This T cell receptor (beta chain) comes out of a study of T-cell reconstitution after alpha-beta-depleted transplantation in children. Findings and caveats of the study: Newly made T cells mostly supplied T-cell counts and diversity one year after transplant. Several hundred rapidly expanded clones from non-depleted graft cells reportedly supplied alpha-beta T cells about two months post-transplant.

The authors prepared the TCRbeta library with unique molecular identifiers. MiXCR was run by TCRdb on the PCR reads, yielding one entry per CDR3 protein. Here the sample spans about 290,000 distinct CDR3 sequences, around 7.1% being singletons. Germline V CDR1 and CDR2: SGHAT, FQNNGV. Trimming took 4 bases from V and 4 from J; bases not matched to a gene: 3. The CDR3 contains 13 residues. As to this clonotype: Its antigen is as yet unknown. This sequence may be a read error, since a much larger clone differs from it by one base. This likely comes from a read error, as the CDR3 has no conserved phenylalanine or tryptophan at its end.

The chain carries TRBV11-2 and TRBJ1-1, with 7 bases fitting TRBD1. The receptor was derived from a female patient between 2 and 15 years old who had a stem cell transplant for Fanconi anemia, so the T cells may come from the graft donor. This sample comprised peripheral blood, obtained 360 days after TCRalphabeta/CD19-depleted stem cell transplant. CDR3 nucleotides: TGTGCCAGCAGCTCGACAGGGAGCACTGAAGCTTTCATT. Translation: CASSSTGSTEAFI.